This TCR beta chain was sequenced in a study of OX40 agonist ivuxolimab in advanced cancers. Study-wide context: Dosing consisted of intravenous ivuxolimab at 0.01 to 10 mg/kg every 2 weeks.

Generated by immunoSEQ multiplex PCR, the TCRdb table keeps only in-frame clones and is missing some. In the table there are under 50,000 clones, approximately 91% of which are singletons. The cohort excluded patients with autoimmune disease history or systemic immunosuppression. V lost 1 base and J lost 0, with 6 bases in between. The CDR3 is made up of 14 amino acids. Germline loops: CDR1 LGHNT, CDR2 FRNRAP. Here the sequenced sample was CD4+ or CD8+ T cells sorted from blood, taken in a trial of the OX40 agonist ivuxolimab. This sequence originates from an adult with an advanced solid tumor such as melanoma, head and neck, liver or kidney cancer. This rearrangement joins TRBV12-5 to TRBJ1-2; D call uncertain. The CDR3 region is CASGLAGANYGYTF. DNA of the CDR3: TGTGCTAGTGGTTTGGCAGGAGCTAACTATGGCTACACCTTC.